The clone carrying this TCR beta chain turned up a few times. The antigen is not known. The sample belongs to a study of T cell responses to AZD1222 COVID-19 vaccine. Clones were sequenced by immunoSEQ multiplex PCR, and TCRdb holds only the in-frame ones, with some missing. This sample has tens of thousands of clones, with approximately 91% found just once. Trimming removed 4 bases at V and 0 bases at J, with 9 bases between. Germline V gene data show CDR1 as SEHNR and CDR2 as FQNEAQ (reference sequence). This CDR3 comprises 14 residues. General study results and limits: Baseline serostatus was positive in only a handful of AZD1222 recipients.

Specimen: peripheral blood, collected on day 0 of AZD1222 vaccination. This rearrangement joins TRBV7-9 to TRBJ1-1; no firm D call. This receptor was identified in an adult in good health. The CDR3 DNA reads as TGTGCCAGCAGCTACCCCACCGTGAACACTGAAGCTTTCTTT. This encodes CASSYPTVNTEAFF.